The present TCR beta chain was sequenced within a study of tumor and adjacent non-tumor tissue in lung cancer. At the level of the study: On average, productive TCRbeta reads reached roughly 4.2 million per sample. Whole-study findings and limits: Tumor repertoires had a smaller top 100 clone share than normal lung. Tumor tissue had significantly higher TCR diversity than normal lung.

Germline V CDR1 and CDR2: MNHEY, SVGAGI. There are 15 residues in the CDR3. The library came from three nested PCR rounds adapted from ARM-PCR protocols. MiXCR was run by TCRdb on the multiplex PCR reads, yielding one entry per CDR3 protein. The sample comprises 120,000 or so distinct CDR3 sequences, 60% to 70% of which are singletons, and over 10% rests with the top ten. On this clonotype: The antigen is undetermined. The germline gene is not matched at one end of the junction; a read error may be the cause.

No cell sorting was done before RNA was extracted from the tissue. The sample comprised lung tumor tissue. The receptor was derived from a young man with non-small cell lung cancer. The chain uses TRBV6-5 and TRBJ2-4; 7 bases are a match to TRBD1. CDR3: CASNYSTGSGNIRYF. DNA of the CDR3: TGTGCCAGCAATTATTCGACAGGGTCCGGGAACATTCGGTACTTC.